Presented here are 23 T cell receptor beta chains from one specimen sequenced in a study of identical twins. MiXCR was run by TCRdb on the 5' RACE reads, yielding one entry per CDR3 protein. The table lists hundreds of thousands of distinct CDR3 sequences, roughly an eighth of them singletons. These data were also reused for a study on yellow fever vaccine responses in identical twins.

The sequenced sample was PBMCs. The source of these receptors is a woman between 18 and 30 years old in good health.

This clonotype was seen a handful of times. The chain couples TRBV29-1 to TRBJ2-7; 8 bases are a match to TRBD1. Trimming took 3 bases from V and 3 from J; bases not matched to a gene: 10. This CDR3 contains 15 residues. Germline V gene data show CDR1 as SQVTM and CDR2 as ANQGSEA. DNA for the CDR3: TGCAGCGTTGAGGGACAGGAAAATCGGAACTACGAGCAGTACTTC. Its translation: CSVEGQENRNYEQYF.

The table lists this clonotype with a few counts. This sequence joins TRBV5-1 and TRBJ2-5; D is ambiguous. CDR3 length equals 14 residues. Per germline, CDR1 SGHRS and CDR2 YFSETQ. Trimming pared 2 bases from V and 3 bases from J, leaving 11 bases between. The CDR3 is CASSFGRTEETQYF. The CDR3 nucleotides read TGCGCCAGCAGCTTCGGACGGACGGAAGAGACCCAGTACTTC.

The chain combines TRBV5-1 with TRBJ2-5, with TRBD1 identical over 7 bases. Germline trimming cut 4 bases from V and 3 bases from J; bases unmatched to any gene: 6. The CDR3 extends over 14 amino acids. Germline V gives CDR1 SGHRS, CDR2 YFSETQ. In DNA, the CDR3 is TGCGCCAGCAGCCCGACAGGGATAGAAGAGACCCAGTACTTC. Translating gives CASSPTGIEETQYF. The whole variable domain, remainder taken from reference TRBV5-1 and TRBJ2-5, is KAGVTQTPRYLIKTRGQQVTLSCSPISGHRSVSWYQQTPGQGLQFLFEYFSETQRNKGNFPGRFSGRQFSNSRSEMNVSTLELGDSALYLCASSPTGIEETQYFGPGTRLLVL.

This chain uses TRBV11-2 with TRBJ2-2, with 11 bases lining up with TRBD1. The junction had 14 bases not matched to a gene; V was cut back by 5 bases and J by 0 bases. The CDR3 length is 20 residues. Germline CDR1 reads SGHAT; CDR2 reads FQNNGV. The CDR3 spells CASSHPGDRGFPSNTGELFF. CDR3 coding DNA: TGTGCCAGCAGCCACCCGGGGGACAGGGGGTTTCCCTCGAACACCGGGGAGCTGTTTTTT.

This clonotype showed up just a few times. The V call is TRBV7-9, the J call TRBJ2-2; D is possibly TRBD1 (6 bases). This CDR3 has 15 residues. Between the trimmed V and J ends, which lost 5 bases and 3 bases, there was a span of 13 bases. The germline V gene has CDR1 SEHNR and CDR2 FQNEAQ (reference sequence). CDR3 loop: CASSHTGYDTGELFF. In nucleotides, the CDR3 is TGTGCCAGCAGCCACACAGGGTACGACACCGGGGAGCTGTTTTTT.

This clonotype was counted a few times. V gene TRBV18 combines with J gene TRBJ1-5; 7 positions agree with TRBD1. Per germline, CDR1 KGHSH and CDR2 LQKENI. Losses at the gene ends were 0 bases for V and 7 bases for J; bases not matched to a gene: 9. This CDR3 comprises 16 residues. The CDR3 sequence: CASSPPLSGGGQPQHF. CDR3 DNA sequence: TGTGCCAGCTCACCACCGTTGTCAGGGGGTGGGCAGCCCCAGCATTTT.

The J gene is TRBJ2-2, the V gene TRBV20-1; 10 bases are a match to TRBD1. Per the germline V gene, CDR1 is DFQATT and CDR2 is SNEGSKA (reference sequence). The CDR3 spans 12 residues. With V trimmed by 7 bases and J by 4 bases, 0 bases remained unmatched. In DNA form, the CDR3 reads TGCAGTGGGACAGGGGGCACCGGGGAGCTGTTTTTT. Residues: CSGTGGTGELFF.

This clonotype was counted a few times. This sequence joins TRBV6-1 and TRBJ2-2, with a tentative D call TRBD1 (6 bases). With 6 bases removed from V and 0 bases from J, the gap between germline ends came to 11 bases. CDR1 is MNHNS and CDR2 is SASEGT in the germline V gene. CDR3 length equals 15 residues. CDR3 loop: CASSHGQTNTGELFF. CDR3 nucleotides: TGTGCCAGCAGCCATGGACAGACGAACACCGGGGAGCTGTTTTTT.

Many counts were recorded for this clonotype. This chain connects TRBV27 to TRBJ2-7; D possibly corresponds to TRBD1 (7 bases). CDR1 is MNHEY, CDR2 SMNVEV, per germline (reference sequence). V lost 5 bases and J 2 bases, leaving 19 bases between the germline ends. The CDR3 runs to 16 residues. CDR3 nucleotide sequence: TGTGCCAGCAGTCTAGCCCGACAGGGAGGAACCTACGAGCAGTACTTC. Encoded protein: CASSLARQGGTYEQYF.

This clonotype came up a few times. The chain recombines TRBV12-3 or TRBV12-4 with TRBJ2-7, with 8 positions matching TRBD2. This CDR3 has 13 amino acids. V gave up 3 bases and J gave up 6 bases; unmatched junction bases: 4. CDR3 protein: CASSLILAGEQYF. The CDR3 region has the DNA TGTGCCAGCAGTTTGATTCTAGCGGGCGAGCAGTACTTC.

This clonotype was observed a few times. CDR3 DNA sequence: TGCAGTGCTAGAAGGCTGTACCAAGAGACCCAGTACTTC. It specifies CSARRLYQETQYF. V usage is TRBV20-1 and J usage is TRBJ2-5; D is undetermined. Germline CDR1 DFQATT, CDR2 SNEGSKA (reference sequence). V lost 2 bases to trimming and J lost 0 bases, with 7 bases between them. The CDR3 runs 13 residues.

This clonotype appeared a few times. The CDR3 region has the DNA TGCGCCAGCAGCCCGACAGGGGGAGGACTAGCGGGAATGTCTAAGCACAATGAGCAGTTCTTC. Translation gives CASSPTGGGLAGMSKHNEQFF. The chain employs TRBV5-1 and TRBJ2-1, with TRBD2 identical over 12 bases. The CDR3 extends over 21 amino acids. Germline-derived CDR1 and CDR2 are SGHRS and YFSETQ. J lost 5 bases, V lost 4 bases, and 22 bases had no gene match.

The V call is TRBV29-1, the J call TRBJ2-1, with 7 bases aligning to TRBD2. In germline, CDR1 is SQVTM, CDR2 ANQGSEA. This CDR3 spans 14 amino acids. V shed 4 bases and J 4 bases; nucleotides not matched to a gene: 7. CDR3 protein: CSVVGGSFYNEQFF. The CDR3 DNA reads TGCAGCGTTGTTGGCGGGAGCTTTTACAATGAGCAGTTCTTC.

V usage is TRBV29-1 and J usage is TRBJ2-5; possibly TRBD1 for D (5 bases). The germline V gene has CDR1 SQVTM and CDR2 ANQGSEA. V was trimmed by 3 bases and J by 1 base, leaving 12 bases between them. The CDR3 length is 14 residues. In DNA, the CDR3 is TGCAGCGTTGATGCCGACAGCCTCCAAGAGACCCAGTACTTC. It translates to CSVDADSLQETQYF.

The chain couples TRBV24-1 to TRBJ2-7; 10 bases are a match to TRBD2. V trimming: 7 bases; J trimming: 1 base; junction bases outside the gene matches: 3. The CDR3 runs 14 residues. Germline V gene lookup returns CDR1 KGHDR and CDR2 SFDVKD. DNA of the CDR3: TGTGCCACCAGCACTAGCGGGAAATCCTACGAGCAGTACTTC. Translating gives CATSTSGKSYEQYF.

This clonotype was counted a few times. The chain links TRBV6-1 to TRBJ1-5; tentative D call: TRBD1 (5 bases). Per germline, CDR1 MNHNS and CDR2 SASEGT. The ends were cut back, 5 bases at V and 3 bases at J, with 20 bases in the middle. This CDR3 is 17 amino acids long. The CDR3 DNA sequence: TGTGCCAGCAGTCCACGCCCGACAGTATGGGACAATCAGCCCCAGCATTTT. Its translation is CASSPRPTVWDNQPQHF.

This clonotype occurred a few times. CDR3 sequence reads: CSANVFDTGELFF. The CDR3 bases are TGCAGTGCTAATGTATTTGACACCGGGGAGCTGTTTTTT. The rearrangement joins TRBV20-1 to TRBJ2-2; D remains ambiguous. This CDR3 region has 13 residues. Trimming took 4 bases from V and 3 from J, leaving 9 bases between them. Germline V gene lookup returns CDR1 DFQATT and CDR2 SNEGSKA (reference sequence).

J is TRBJ1-2 and V is TRBV6-5, with D possibly matching TRBD1 (6 bases). The CDR3 spans 16 residues. The germline CDR1 and CDR2 sequences are MNHEY and SVGAGI. V shed 4 bases and J shed 9 bases, with 24 bases lying between them. In DNA, the CDR3 is TGTGCCAGCAGTTCCAGGGGACAACGAGCCTTGGAACGCTACACCTTC. Its translation: CASSSRGQRALERYTF.

This chain connects TRBV7-6 to TRBJ2-2, with 10 bases fitting TRBD2. The CDR3 consists of 17 residues. With 2 bases clipped from V and 7 bases from J, the junction kept 10 bases outside the gene matches. Germline assignment: CDR1 SGHVS and CDR2 FNYEAQ. The CDR3 nucleotides read TGTGCCAGCAGCTTACCTAGCGGGAGTTTGGGTCACGGGGAGCTGTTTTTT. This gives the protein CASSLPSGSLGHGELFF.

This chain joins TRBV20-1 and TRBJ2-7, with 9 bases identical to TRBD2. This CDR3 is built from 16 residues. Germline V gene lookup returns CDR1 DFQATT and CDR2 SNEGSKA (reference sequence). V was pared by 1 base and J by 8 bases, with 15 bases of the junction left unmatched. DNA for the CDR3: TGCAGTGCTAGAGCGGAACTGGGACTAGCCCCTCTGCAGCAGTACGTC. Its translation: CSARAELGLAPLQQYV.

The chain recombines TRBV7-9 with TRBJ1-4, with D perhaps matching TRBD1 (5 bases). CDR1 is SEHNR, CDR2 FQNEAQ, per germline (reference sequence). The CDR3 has 14 amino acids. V was clipped by 4 bases and J by 3 bases, with 9 bases between them. The CDR3 DNA reads TGTGCCAGCAGCTACAGGCAGCCTAATGAAAAACTGTTTTTT. Its protein product is CASSYRQPNEKLFF.

CDR3 coding DNA: TGTGCCAGCAGGACAAGGACTGGAGAGCAGTTCTTC. The encoded protein is CASRTRTGEQFF. This sequence joins TRBV3-1 and TRBJ2-1; tentatively, D is TRBD2 (5 bases). The CDR3 contains 12 residues. V was pared by 6 bases and J by 10 bases, with 13 bases between. Germline-derived CDR1 and CDR2 are LGHDT and YNNKEL (reference sequence).

The chain has TRBV5-1 and TRBJ1-4; D perhaps matches TRBD1 (6 bases). Trimming stripped 7 bases from V and 0 bases from J, with 13 bases between. The CDR3 is 15 amino acids. Germline V gene sequence: CDR1 SGHRS, CDR2 YFSETQ. The CDR3, as DNA: TGCGCCAGCCGTAAGGACAGTGCAACTAATGAAAAACTGTTTTTT. Encoded protein: CASRKDSATNEKLFF.